This paragraph reports one TCR beta chain. TCRdb processed the RT-PCR reads anew with MiXCR; each CDR3 protein has one entry. The sample lists about 960,000 distinct CDR3 sequences; roughly 18% were seen once. The CDR3 loop spans 14 amino acids. Germline V gene data show CDR1 as SGHDT and CDR2 as YYEEEE. Trimming at V came to 4 bases and at J to 7 bases, leaving 5 bases not matched to a gene. The sample belongs to a study of patients and donors after allogeneic stem cell transplantation. The sample consisted of blood, either unsorted or a sorted T cell fraction (not recorded which). This TCR came from a human donor who was either an allogeneic HSCT recipient or a stem cell or donor lymphocyte infusion donor (not recorded which). It is not recorded whose cells these are; they may come from a transplant donor. This rearrangement joins TRBV5-6 to TRBJ2-4, with TRBD1 matching 10 bases. DNA for the CDR3: TGTGCCAGCAGCCCCCGGACAGGGGGGAACATTCAGTACTTC. This sequence encodes CASSPRTGGNIQYF.